The entry that follows covers one T cell receptor (beta chain) sequence. The source of the sample is a study of blood T cell repertoires in COVID-19. Whole-study context: Sources were T cells, B-cell-depleted T cells, or PBMCs; the material itself was cDNA or gDNA.

Per the original methods: Amplification with reference gene primers provided the estimates of nucleated cell counts. Assay: immunoSEQ multiplex PCR; the TCRdb copy retains only in-frame clones and omits some. The V and J calls and clone size are taken from that table; D and trimming were inferred from the DNA. The sample lists around 95,000 clones; approximately 93% were seen once. Sequencing input: peripheral blood. The receptor was derived from a man aged 50 or older with active COVID-19.

CDR3 loop: CASTSGGRGRSTLYQETQYF. For the CDR3, the DNA is TGCGCCAGCACCTCCGGGGGTAGGGGGCGCAGTACCCTGTACCAAGAGACCCAGTACTTC. The genes are TRBV10-2 and TRBJ2-5; tentative D call: TRBD1 (7 bases). The V end lost 7 bases, the J end lost 0 bases, and 30 bases lay between the germline ends. The CDR3 has 20 amino acids. Germline V CDR1 and CDR2: WSHSY, SAAADI.